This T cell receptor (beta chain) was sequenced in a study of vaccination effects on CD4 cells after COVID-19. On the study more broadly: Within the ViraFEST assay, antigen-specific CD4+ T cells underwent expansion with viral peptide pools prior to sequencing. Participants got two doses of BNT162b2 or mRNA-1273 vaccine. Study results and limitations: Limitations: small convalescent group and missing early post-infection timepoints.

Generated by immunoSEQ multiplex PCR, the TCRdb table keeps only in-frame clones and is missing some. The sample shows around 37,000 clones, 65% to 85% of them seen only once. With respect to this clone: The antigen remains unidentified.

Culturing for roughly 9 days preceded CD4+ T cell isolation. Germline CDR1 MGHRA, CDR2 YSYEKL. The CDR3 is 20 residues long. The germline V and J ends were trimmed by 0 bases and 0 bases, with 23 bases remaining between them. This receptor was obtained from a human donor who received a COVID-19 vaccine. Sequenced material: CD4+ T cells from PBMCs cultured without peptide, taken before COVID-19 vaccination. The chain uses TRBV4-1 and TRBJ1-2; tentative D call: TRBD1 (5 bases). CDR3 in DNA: TGCGCCAGCAGCCAAGAAGGTGTCACAGGACGACCCTTACCTAACTATGGCTACACCTTC. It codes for CASSQEGVTGRPLPNYGYTF.